This T cell receptor (beta chain) appears in the sequencing data of a study of human CD8 memory T cell subsets. Study results and caveats: Only minimal overlap was seen between the stem-like memory and the precursor exhausted T cell repertoires.

Production of TCR beta libraries used UMI-labeled 5' RACE as the method. Reanalyzing the 5' RACE reads, TCRdb keeps one entry per CDR3 protein, without DNA. This sample contains about 7,000 distinct CDR3 sequences. With regard to this clonotype: The antigen is unknown.

Sequencing used CD8+ stem-like memory T cells (TSCM and TCM) sorted from PBMCs. The subset here: stem-like memory CD8 T cells (TSTEM), CCR7+ PD-1- TIGIT-. This clonotype originated in a human donor in good health.

This CDR3 is CASPENNEQFF. This chain joins TRBV5-1 and TRBJ2-1. Per germline, CDR1 SGHRS and CDR2 YFSETQ. The CDR3 sequence is 11 residues long.